The present entry profiles one TCR beta chain with its context. Its matching antigen is unknown. Per the germline V gene, CDR1 is ENHRY and CDR2 is SYGVKD. Trimming took 8 bases from V and 6 from J, leaving 13 bases between them. This CDR3 spans 13 amino acids. These data are taken from a study of T-cell reconstitution after alpha-beta-depleted transplantation in children. Study-wide findings and caveats: Day-60 TCRbeta diversity that was high in some patients was derived from surviving recipient T cells and thymic progenitors. The origin of alpha-beta T cells about two months after transplant was reportedly several hundred expanded graft clones. The main origin of T-cell counts and diversity one year after transplant was newly produced T cells.

Unique molecular identifiers tagged the TCRbeta library. Each CDR3 protein is one row after TCRdb ran MiXCR on the PCR reads. The sample lists tens of thousands of distinct CDR3 sequences, around 15% seen once, with about 18% in the top ten. The sequenced sample was PBMCs, mostly from graft donor cells, obtained 180 days after TCRalphabeta/CD19-depleted stem cell transplant. This clonotype originated in a male patient under 10 years old who had a stem cell transplant for acute lymphoblastic leukemia, so the T cells may come from the graft donor. The chain employs TRBV10-3 and TRBJ1-4, with a weak D call TRBD1 (5 bases). In DNA form, the CDR3 reads TGTGCCATCGGGGCAGGACTTCATGAAAAACTGTTTTTT. It is translated as CAIGAGLHEKLFF.